The 5 T cell receptor beta chains given below trace back to one sample, sequenced in a study of T cell repertoires in cytomegalovirus infection (dated by TCRdb to about 2019). The sequencer listed for this sample is Illumina HiSeq 1500. The raw public reads went through TCRdb reprocessing: fastp at Q25, MiXCR clone calling, in-frame beta chains kept. Rows with one shared CDR3 protein collapse into an entry with the most common genes and DNA. The sample contains around 530,000 distinct CDR3 sequences, 26% of them found a single time. The ten largest clones capture 13% of the sample. Sequenced sample: PBMCs. These receptors all come from a human donor in good health (CMV status not recorded). Some clones in this sample may be carry-over from other donors' samples.

The rearrangement joins TRBV7-9 to TRBJ1-4, with D unresolved. Germline values: CDR1 SEHNR, CDR2 FQNEAQ (reference sequence). V was cut by 5 bases and J by 9 bases, with 19 bases left in between. CDR3 size: 15 residues. The CDR3 here is CASSPLEGHPQKLFF. The DNA for the CDR3 is TGTGCCAGCAGCCCTTTAGAGGGCCATCCCCAAAAACTGTTTTTT. Full variable domain (outside the CDR3, taken from reference TRBV7-9 and TRBJ1-4): DTGVSQNPRHKITKRGQNVTFRCDPISEHNRLYWYRQTLGQGPEFLTYFQNEAQLEKSRLLSDRFSAERPKGSFSTLEIQRTEQGDSAMYLCASSPLEGHPQKLFFGSGTQLSVL.

This clonotype was seen only a few times. V gene TRBV5-1 combines with J gene TRBJ1-1, with D possibly matching TRBD1 (5 bases). From germline, CDR1 is SGHRS and CDR2 YFSETQ. This CDR3 is 12 amino acids long. The V end was cut by 4 bases, the J end by 6 bases, with 10 bases between. The CDR3 coding sequence is TGCGCCAGCAGCGGGGGGAGGTCTGAAGCTTTCTTT. Translated, it gives CASSGGRSEAFF.

V and J are TRBV28 and TRBJ2-4; D perhaps matches TRBD1 (6 bases). V was cut by 3 bases and J by 9 bases, with 9 bases left in between. Germline loops: CDR1 MDHEN, CDR2 SYDVKM. This CDR3 is built from 12 residues. Here the CDR3 DNA reads TGTGCCAGCAGTTTTACAGGGACCATTCAGTACTTC. As protein: CASSFTGTIQYF.

The table lists this clonotype with a few counts. The DNA of the CDR3 is TGTGCCAGCATCAGTCCCACAGGGGGCGCTTCACCCCTCCACTTT. It is translated as CASISPTGGASPLHF. This chain joins TRBV28 and TRBJ1-6; TRBD1 agrees at 9 bases. The CDR3 is made up of 15 amino acids. CDR1 and CDR2 from the germline V gene are MDHEN and SYDVKM. V gave up 7 bases and J gave up 9 bases; unmatched junction bases: 10.

CDR3 bases: TGTGCCAGCAGCTTAATGGGACGAACTACTAGCACAGATACGCAGTATTTT. Protein product: CASSLMGRTTSTDTQYF. The genes are TRBV7-6 and TRBJ2-3; D possibly uses TRBD1 or TRBD2 (5 bases each). Germline V gene lookup returns CDR1 SGHVS and CDR2 FNYEAQ. The CDR3 is 17 amino acids. V lost 2 bases to trimming and J lost 0 bases, with 15 bases between them. The full variable domain, in which reference TRBV7-6 and TRBJ2-3 provide the parts outside the CDR3, is GAGVSQSPRYKVTKRGQDVALRCDPISGHVSLYWYRQALGQGPEFLTYFNYEAQQDKSGLPNDRFSAERPEGSISTLTIQRTEQRDSAMYRCASSLMGRTTSTDTQYFGPGTRLTVL.